This T cell receptor beta chain emerged from a study of technical replicates of blood from a handful of donors. Libraries were prepared by immunoSEQ multiplex PCR; TCRdb keeps only in-frame clonotypes and omits some of them. The sample has over 85,000 clones; roughly 96% are singletons. This CDR3 has 15 amino acids. CDR1 SEHNR and CDR2 FQNEAQ come from the germline V gene (reference sequence). V was clipped by 5 bases and J by 1 base; unmatched bases: 6. The TCR originated in a human donor in good health. The sequencing sample was made of T cells isolated from PBMCs. The chain combines TRBV7-9 with TRBJ1-2; 8 bases are shared with TRBD1. CDR3 bases: TGTGCCAGCAGCCTCGGGACAGGCGATAACTATGGCTACACCTTC. It yields the protein CASSLGTGDNYGYTF.